This T cell receptor (beta chain) was captured in a study of cytomegalovirus exposure and HLA in healthy donors. Looking at the study overall: Some 85 million unique TCRs, all from HLA-typed donors, were included in an early release of the data. Study results and limitations: Follow-up analysis later connected one missense variant in DCLRE1C with trimming of TCR beta V- and J-genes. As was reported, the classifier diagnosed cytomegalovirus status with high specificity and sensitivity.

A multiplex PCR was run with 60 Vbeta primers and 13 Jbeta primers. Profiling relied on immunoSEQ multiplex PCR, and the TCRdb table lists in-frame clones only, not all of them. This table has some 170,000 clones, around 81% appearing once. The germline V gene encodes CDR1 LNHDA and CDR2 SQIVND (reference sequence). There are 14 residues in the CDR3. With V trimmed by 8 bases and J by 3 bases, 5 bases remained unmatched. In regard to this clone: Its antigen is still unknown.

The clonotype was recovered from a woman in her thirties or forties in good health and CMV-seronegative. Sequenced material: PBMCs. V gene TRBV19 combines with J gene TRBJ2-3; 10 bases map to TRBD1. CDR3 amino acids: CASQKGQGTDTQYF. The CDR3 nucleotides are TGTGCCAGTCAAAAGGGACAGGGGACAGATACGCAGTATTTT. Using reference TRBV19 and TRBJ2-3 for the parts outside the CDR3, the full variable domain is DGGITQSPKYLFRKEGQNVTLSCEQNLNHDAMYWYRQDPGQGLRLIYYSQIVNDFQKGDIAEGYSVSREKKESFPLTVTSAQKNPTAFYLCASQKGQGTDTQYFGPGTRLTVL.